A single T cell receptor beta chain is shown here with its context. Its antigen is still unknown. Treatment was busulfan-fludarabine conditioning, a marrow graft, and cyclophosphamide on days +3 and +4. Using immunoSEQ multiplex PCR, the repertoire was profiled, and TCRdb retains in-frame clones only, with some absent. The table records approximately 16,000 clones, roughly 73% of them present only once. This sample is part of a study of T cells after posttransplantation cyclophosphamide. Study conclusions and caveats: TRB overlap between skin or GI tissue T cells and blood was limited. Recipient CMV seropositivity and CMV reactivation strongly tracked TRB clonality. Later blood repertoires were often dominated by clones from the donor CD8+ memory compartment.

The CDR3 has 15 amino acids. The germline V gene encodes CDR1 SGHAT and CDR2 FQNNGV. The V segment lost 5 bases and the J segment 8 bases; nucleotides outside the gene matches: 7. The chain uses TRBV11-2 and TRBJ2-1, with 12 bases lining up with TRBD2. The input for sequencing was CD8+ T cells sorted from PBMCs, taken roughly 250 weeks after a stem cell transplant with posttransplant cyclophosphamide. The sequence derives from a female patient in her forties or fifties who received an allogeneic stem cell transplant from a related donor, was CMV-positive, and had no GVHD. The graft donor may account for some of the T cells. The DNA for the CDR3 is TGTGCCAGCAGCCTCACTAGCGGGGGGCGCCATGAGCAGTTCTTC. This encodes CASSLTSGGRHEQFF.